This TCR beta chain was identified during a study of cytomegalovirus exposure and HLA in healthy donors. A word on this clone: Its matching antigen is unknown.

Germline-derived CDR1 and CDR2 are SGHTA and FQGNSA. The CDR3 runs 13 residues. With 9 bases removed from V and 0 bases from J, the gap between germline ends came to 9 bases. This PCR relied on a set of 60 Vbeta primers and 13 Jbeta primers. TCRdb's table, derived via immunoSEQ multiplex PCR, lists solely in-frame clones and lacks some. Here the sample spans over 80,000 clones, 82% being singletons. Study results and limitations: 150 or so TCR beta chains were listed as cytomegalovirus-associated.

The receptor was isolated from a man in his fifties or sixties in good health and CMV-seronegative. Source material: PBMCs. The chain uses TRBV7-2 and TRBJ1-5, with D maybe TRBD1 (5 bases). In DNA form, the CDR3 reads TGTGCCAGTCGGGGGGATAGCAATCAGCCCCAGCATTTT. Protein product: CASRGDSNQPQHF.